These 2 T cell receptor beta chains were sequenced from one sample in a study of blood T cell repertoires in COVID-19. Method: immunoSEQ multiplex PCR; TCRdb's copy keeps in-frame clones and lacks some. The sample yields over 200,000 clones, over 75% seen once. The specimen was peripheral blood. The receptors originated from a woman over 75 with acute or convalescent COVID-19.

The genes are TRBV12-3 or TRBV12-4 and TRBJ2-7; D unresolved. CDR3 size: 12 residues. V lost 6 bases and J 3 bases, leaving 9 bases between the germline ends. CDR3 sequence reads: CASSLLNYEQYF. CDR3 DNA: TGTGCCAGCAGCCTCCTTAACTACGAGCAGTACTTC.

This clone was detected only once. The chain employs TRBV5-8 and TRBJ1-4; no clear D gene. CDR3 length: 15 amino acids. Germline V lookup: CDR1 SGHTS, CDR2 YDEGEE. Here the CDR3 reads CCVASERRGYEKLFF. CDR3 nucleotide sequence: TGTTGTGTGGCCTCCGAGCGACGAGGGTACGAAAAACTGTTTTTT.